This T cell receptor beta chain came from a study of blood T cell repertoires in COVID-19 (dated by TCRdb to 2020 to 2021). A note on the overall study: Samples covering the acute and convalescent phases of COVID-19 were provided by collaborators in the United States, Italy and Spain. The material from the prospective study consisted of cDNA or gDNA derived from T cells, B-cell-depleted T cells, or PBMCs. The dataset comprised deeply sampled blood TCRbeta repertoires from subjects exposed to, actively infected with, or recovered from COVID-19. The repertoires were made available in a free public database intended to serve as a resource for research on the immune response to SARS-CoV-2. Samples came from the ongoing ImmuneRACE study (first 160 participants) plus 1,254 subjects from 6 global collaborators. The sample metadata nearly always contained a de-identified subject ID, COVID-19 status, age in years and sex. Where available, HLA class I and class II types were taken from metadata supplied by the sample provider and were not determined by assay-based typing.

In Seattle, one collaborating source enrolled patients while the infection was active and tracked those patients longitudinally over the course of disease. Collaborating institutions collected whole blood in K2EDTA tubes following their own protocols. Collaborator samples were shipped for TCRbeta analysis as frozen whole blood, isolated PBMCs, or DNA extracted from either sample type. The study at large found these results: How much clinical and demographic metadata was included differed by source and by participant, and the metadata was provided uncurated.

On this clone: Its binding antigen is unknown. No base qualities exist here, and no much larger clone lies one base off it.

TCRbeta CDR3 regions were amplified from genomic DNA using the immunoSEQ Assay, a bias-controlled multiplex PCR. As for the authors' bioinformatics: Within the assay, amplification of reference gene primers was used to estimate how many nucleated cells each sample contained. To quantify the absolute abundance of each unique TCRbeta CDR3 rearrangement, sequence reads were collapsed and filtered. For each sample, productive Simpson clonality was calculated as the square root of Simpson's diversity index over productive rearrangements. The immuneACCESS repertoire file appears here via TCRdb, limited to in-frame rearrangements. These files lack a portion of the clones; in checked studies, under half of the deficit traces to unresolved V genes, and the cause of the others is not known. The DNA was the basis for D and trimming; V, J and clone size are from that table. Within this sample are about 38,000 clones, with around 90% of them counted one time only. The ten biggest clones cover approximately 4.5% of the sample.

Inclusive of the bounding cysteine and phenylalanine, the CDR3 is 17 residues long. Of the read, only the CDR3 DNA is kept; its 51 bases are in frame from base 1. V is cut back by 2 bases and J by 5 bases, with 13 bases in the junction unmatched. CDR1 and CDR2 were assigned from the germline V gene as SGHAT and FQNNGV. Sequencing was carried out using peripheral blood. The TCR comes from a man aged 60 to 75 with COVID-19, enrolled during active disease. Here the chain combines TRBV11-2 and TRBJ1-1; 8 junctional bases match TRBD1. The CDR3 region: CASSLIWGQGARTEAFF. The nucleotide sequence is TGTGCCAGCAGCTTAATATGGGGGCAGGGGGCAAGGACTGAAGCTTTCTTT.